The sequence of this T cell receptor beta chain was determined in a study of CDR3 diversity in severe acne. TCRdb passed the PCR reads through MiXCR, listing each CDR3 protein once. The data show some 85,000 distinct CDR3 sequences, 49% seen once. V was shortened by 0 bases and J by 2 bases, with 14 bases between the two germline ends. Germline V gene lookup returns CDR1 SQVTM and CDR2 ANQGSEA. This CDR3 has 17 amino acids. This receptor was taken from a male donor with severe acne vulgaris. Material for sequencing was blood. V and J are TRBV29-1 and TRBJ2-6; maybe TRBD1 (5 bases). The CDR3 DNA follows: TGCAGCGTTGAAGAGGGCCAGGGAATTGCTGGGGCCAACGTCCTGACTTTC. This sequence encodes CSVEEGQGIAGANVLTF.